Listed below are T cell receptor beta chains from one sample, sequenced in a study of spatial heterogeneity in lung cancer. MiXCR, applied by TCRdb to the 5' RACE reads, yields one record per CDR3 protein. Among 40,000 to 45,000 distinct CDR3 sequences listed, more than 20% were seen once. Sequencing was performed on PBMCs, taken at follow-up. The receptors were sampled from a female donor with early-stage non-small cell lung cancer. CDR3s include the opening cysteine and the closing phenylalanine or tryptophan. A D gene is named only where the DNA matches it firmly. Rows may omit the clone size; those that give it use once, few, many or a size class.

-	many	TRBV18	TRBJ1-1	CASSPPLRNTEAFF	TGTGCCAGCTCACCACCGTTGAGGAACACTGAAGCTTTCTTT
-	-	TRBV20-1	TRBJ1-3	CSASRGKGNTIYF	TGCAGTGCTTCCCGGGGCAAAGGAAACACCATATATTTT
-	-	TRBV11-2	TRBJ2-1	CASRPIAFSYNEQFF	TGTGCCAGCAGACCTATAGCATTCTCCTACAATGAGCAGTTCTTC
TRBD2	-	TRBV6-5	TRBJ2-3	CASRFMGGGTLSTDTQYF	TGTGCCAGCAGGTTCATGGGCGGGGGTACACTAAGCACAGATACGCAGTATTTT
-	-	TRBV7-3	TRBJ1-1	CASSVGDGDTEAFF	TGTGCCAGCAGCGTCGGGGACGGCGACACTGAAGCTTTCTTT
TRBD1	medium-sized	TRBV4-1	TRBJ1-5	CASSQEQGAFPNQPQHF	TGCGCCAGCAGCCAAGAACAGGGGGCCTTCCCGAATCAGCCCCAGCATTTT
TRBD1	-	TRBV19	TRBJ1-3	CASSDGTVSENTIYF	TGTGCCAGTAGTGACGGGACAGTCTCTGAAAACACCATATATTTT
-	few	TRBV27	TRBJ2-1	CASSTGYEQFF	TGTGCCAGTTCAACAGGGTATGAGCAGTTCTTC
-	many	TRBV7-9	TRBJ2-5	CASTRGETQYF	TGTGCCAGCACCCGTGGGGAGACCCAGTACTTC
-	-	TRBV2	TRBJ2-3	CASNPQGGEDTQYF	TGTGCCAGCAACCCACAGGGAGGGGAGGATACGCAGTATTTT
-	many	TRBV20-1	TRBJ1-2	CSATLVRSEGYTF	TGCAGTGCCACCCTCGTCCGTTCTGAGGGCTACACCTTC
-	many	TRBV7-8	TRBJ1-5	CASSLNRWASNQPQHF	TGTGCCAGCAGCTTAAATAGGTGGGCCAGCAATCAGCCCCAGCATTTT
-	-	TRBV7-6	TRBJ2-3	CASSLEDTQYF	TGTGCCAGCAGCTTAGAAGATACGCAGTATTTT
-	many	TRBV29-1	TRBJ2-1	CSVWASNYNEQFF	TGCAGCGTCTGGGCTTCAAATTACAATGAGCAGTTCTTC
-	few	TRBV5-1	TRBJ2-5	CASTPGPSQETQYF	TGCGCCAGCACCCCCGGACCGTCACAAGAGACCCAGTACTTC
-	few	TRBV12-2	TRBJ1-5	CASLPGTKGVQPQHF	TGTGCAAGTTTACCCGGGACGAAGGGCGTTCAGCCCCAGCATTTT
-	few	TRBV28	TRBJ2-5	CASSFGDLRETQYF	TGTGCCAGCAGTTTCGGGGACCTCCGGGAGACCCAGTACTTC
-	few	TRBV7-3	TRBJ2-1	CASSRFDRSGEQFF	TGTGCCAGCAGCCGATTTGACAGGTCCGGCGAGCAGTTCTTC
-	few	TRBV7-8	TRBJ1-1	CASSLAQGKIAEAFF	TGTGCCAGCAGCTTAGCGCAGGGTAAGATTGCTGAAGCTTTCTTT
-	few	TRBV29-1	TRBJ2-3	CSVEAPRGGTDTQYF	TGCAGCGTTGAAGCACCCAGGGGGGGCACAGATACGCAGTATTTT
-	-	TRBV20-1	TRBJ2-5	CSARDRLSQETQYF	TGCAGTGCTAGAGATCGACTTTCTCAAGAGACCCAGTACTTC
-	many	TRBV7-9	TRBJ2-5	CASSLGSGETQYF	TGTGCCAGCAGCCTTGGGTCCGGCGAGACCCAGTACTTC
TRBD2	-	TRBV18	TRBJ2-3	CASSQPGLAAGTDTQYF	TGTGCCAGCTCACAACCGGGACTAGCAGCCGGCACAGATACGCAGTATTTT
TRBD1	many	TRBV4-1	TRBJ1-4	CASSQSWDRVGKLFF	TGCGCCAGCAGCCAATCCTGGGACAGGGTGGGGAAACTGTTTTTT
-	-	TRBV19	TRBJ2-1	CASSRLASETYNEQFF	TGTGCCAGTTCCCGGCTGGCTAGCGAAACCTACAATGAGCAGTTCTTC
-	few	TRBV20-1	TRBJ1-1	CSAQGTAEAFF	TGCAGTGCTCAGGGGACGGCTGAAGCTTTCTTT
-	-	TRBV2	TRBJ1-1	CASSRRGDEAFF	TGTGCCAGCAGTCGCAGGGGAGATGAAGCTTTCTTT
-	few	TRBV7-9	TRBJ2-3	CASTLRGDTQYF	TGTGCCAGCACCCTCCGGGGGGATACGCAGTATTTT
TRBD2	-	TRBV12-5	TRBJ2-1	CASADGLAGEKQFF	TGTGCTAGTGCCGACGGACTAGCGGGAGAGAAGCAGTTCTTC
TRBD1	-	TRBV7-9	TRBJ1-4	CASSQGTVNEKLFF	TGTGCCAGCAGCCAAGGGACAGTTAATGAAAAACTGTTTTTT
TRBD2	few	TRBV6-6	TRBJ2-1	CASSYGTSRLAEQFF	TGTGCCAGCAGTTACGGGACTAGTAGGTTAGCTGAGCAGTTCTTC
TRBD2	few	TRBV11-3	TRBJ2-1	CASSLVVAGGPYNEQFF	TGTGCCAGCAGCTTAGTAGTAGCGGGGGGCCCCTACAATGAGCAGTTCTTC
-	many	TRBV7-9	TRBJ1-1	CASSLLPDSAEAFF	TGTGCCAGCAGCTTACTTCCCGACTCAGCTGAAGCTTTCTTT
TRBD1	-	TRBV29-1	TRBJ1-2	CSVDRTGANGYTF	TGCAGCGTTGACCGGACAGGGGCGAATGGCTACACCTTC
-	-	TRBV6-2/TRBV6-3	TRBJ1-2	CASSYRGGGYGYTF	TGTGCCAGCAGTTACCGTGGGGGAGGCTATGGCTACACCTTC
-	many	TRBV29-1	TRBJ1-1	CSGTLDTEAFF	TGCAGCGGCACCCTGGACACTGAAGCTTTCTTT
TRBD1	-	TRBV19	TRBJ2-7	CASSRQGPGSYEQYF	TGTGCCAGTAGTAGACAGGGCCCCGGCTCCTACGAGCAGTACTTC
-	medium-sized	TRBV7-2	TRBJ1-2	CASSLDNNYGYTF	TGTGCCAGCAGCTTAGACAATAACTATGGCTACACCTTC
TRBD2	few	TRBV7-9	TRBJ2-3	CASSTRGDYTDTQYF	TGTGCCAGCAGCACCCGCGGGGACTACACAGATACGCAGTATTTT
TRBD2	-	TRBV7-2	TRBJ2-1	CASSARTSGSLVSYNEQFF	TGTGCCAGCAGCGCGAGGACTAGCGGGAGTTTAGTAAGCTACAATGAGCAGTTCTTC
TRBD1	few	TRBV20-1	TRBJ1-2	CSAPRDRGNYGYTF	TGCAGTGCCCCTCGGGACAGGGGTAACTATGGCTACACCTTC
TRBD1	-	TRBV7-8	TRBJ2-7	CASMERRGPYEQYF	TGTGCCAGCATGGAACGAAGGGGGCCCTACGAGCAGTACTTC
TRBD2	few	TRBV11-1	TRBJ2-7	CASSSPGLAGGTYEQYF	TGTGCCAGCAGCTCCCCAGGACTAGCGGGAGGGACCTACGAGCAGTACTTC